This is a list of T cell receptor beta chains from one sample in a study of immune characterization of retroperitoneal liposarcoma. TCRdb analysed the PCR reads with MiXCR anew, one entry per CDR3 protein. This sample has 12,000 or so distinct CDR3 sequences, with about 27% found just once. Sequences were obtained from tumor tissue. These receptors were collected from a female donor with retroperitoneal liposarcoma. The CDR3 runs from the conserved cysteine through the conserved F or W. Fields, in order: clone size, D gene, J gene, V gene, CDR3 protein, CDR3 DNA. A D gene is named only where the DNA matches it firmly. Not every row has a clone size; where given, it reads once, few, many or a size class.

medium-sized TRBD1 TRBJ2-2 TRBV7-2 CASSRQGNTGELFF TGTGCCAGCAGCCGACAGGGGAACACCGGGGAGCTGTTTTTT
few TRBD2 TRBJ2-1 TRBV12-3/TRBV12-4 CASTLTSGGAREQFF TGTGCCAGCACCCTGACTAGCGGGGGGGCTAGGGAGCAGTTCTTC
. . TRBJ2-1 TRBV6-1 CASSWDFLFGQFF TGTGCCAGCAGTTGGGACTTTCTCTTCGGGCAGTTCTTC
few TRBD2 TRBJ2-3 TRBV24-1 CATSDSTRLAGGPRDTDTQYF TGTGCCACCAGTGATTCCACCCGACTAGCGGGAGGGCCACGGGACACAGATACGCAGTATTTT
. . TRBJ2-3 TRBV14 CASSHQVPPDTQYF TGTGCCAGCAGCCACCAAGTCCCCCCAGATACGCAGTATTTT
many . TRBJ1-6 TRBV6-1 CASSLENTGYNSPLHF TGTGCCAGCAGCCTGGAAAATACGGGCTATAATTCACCCCTCCACTTT
many TRBD1 TRBJ2-7 TRBV27 CASSPGTGYEQYF TGTGCCAGCAGTCCAGGGACAGGGTACGAGCAGTACTTC
many TRBD2 TRBJ2-1 TRBV7-6 CASSLREASYEQFF TGTGCCAGCAGCTTACGGGAGGCCTCCTACGAGCAGTTCTTC
. . TRBJ1-1 TRBV7-8 CASSLPGDTEAFF TGTGCCAGCAGCTTACCAGGAGACACTGAAGCTTTCTTT
few . TRBJ2-1 TRBV6-6 CASSYSGGLQNEQFF TGTGCCAGCAGTTACTCAGGGGGACTGCAGAACGAGCAGTTCTTC
. TRBD2 TRBJ2-7 TRBV6-1 CASSGGSSYEQYF TGTGCCAGCAGTGGCGGGAGCTCCTACGAGCAGTACTTC
few . TRBJ2-5 TRBV6-6 CASSPMYQETQYF TGTGCCAGCAGTCCCATGTACCAAGAGACCCAGTACTTC
. . TRBJ2-3 TRBV6-1 CASSLGSPDTQYF TGTGCCAGCAGCCTAGGGTCCCCAGATACGCAGTATTTT
. TRBD2 TRBJ2-1 TRBV12-3/TRBV12-4 CASRGLTLAGADNEQFF TGTGCCAGCAGGGGCCTGACTCTAGCGGGGGCTGACAATGAGCAGTTCTTC
many . TRBJ1-1 TRBV6-1 CASTEGGRAFF TGTGCCAGCACCGAGGGGGGGAGAGCTTTCTTT
medium-sized TRBD2 TRBJ2-3 TRBV6-1 CASSEGTSGRVTDTQYF TGTGCCAGCAGTGAGGGGACTAGCGGGAGAGTGACAGATACGCAGTATTTT
large . TRBJ2-7 TRBV7-2 CASSSTGWERAEQYF TGTGCCAGCAGCTCGACAGGGTGGGAGCGGGCCGAGCAGTACTTC
few . TRBJ2-1 TRBV11-2 CASSNLREQFF TGTGCCAGCAGCAACCTTCGGGAGCAGTTCTTC
medium-sized . TRBJ2-1 TRBV10-2 CASSDPGRGQQFF TGCGCCAGCAGTGATCCAGGGCGGGGGCAACAGTTCTTC
many TRBD2 TRBJ2-7 TRBV7-2 CASSLMSGGYNEQYF TGTGCCAGCAGCTTAATGAGCGGGGGGTACAATGAGCAGTACTTC
. TRBD1 TRBJ2-1 TRBV10-1 CASSESDFRGQGEQFF TGCGCCAGCAGTGAGTCGGATTTCAGGGGGCAAGGTGAGCAGTTCTTC
medium-sized TRBD2 TRBJ2-7 TRBV12-3/TRBV12-4 CASSLVVSGGAYNEQYF TGTGCCAGCAGTTTAGTAGTTAGCGGGGGTGCGTACAATGAGCAGTACTTC
. TRBD1 TRBJ1-6 TRBV7-2 CASSFRGQGVRSPLHF TGTGCCAGCAGCTTCAGGGGCCAGGGGGTAAGGTCACCCCTCCACTTT
once . TRBJ2-2 TRBV6-1 CASRPGVANTGELFF TGTGCCAGCAGGCCGGGGGTCGCGAACACCGGGGAGCTGTTTTTT
few . TRBJ2-5 TRBV7-6 CASSSLGGKETQYF TGTGCCAGCAGCTCCCTTGGGGGCAAAGAGACCCAGTACTTC
hyperexpanded TRBD2 TRBJ2-1 TRBV12-3/TRBV12-4 CASSYETSGRNNEQFF TGTGCCAGCAGCTATGAGACTAGCGGGAGAAACAATGAGCAGTTCTTC
. . TRBJ2-1 TRBV12-3/TRBV12-4 CASSLAGGYNEQFF TGTGCCAGCAGTTTAGCGGGGGGCTACAATGAGCAGTTCTTC
many . TRBJ2-7 TRBV7-3 CASSLSKGYEQYF TGTGCCAGCAGCTTATCTAAGGGTTACGAGCAGTACTTC
. . TRBJ2-3 TRBV6-1 CASSVVYEQYFGPGPEGEQFF .
few . TRBJ2-7 TRBV27 CASSRYNEQYF TGTGCCAGCAGTCGCTACAATGAGCAGTACTTC
few . TRBJ2-5 TRBV11-3 CASSLGGTEQYF TGTGCCAGCAGCTTAGGGGGCACTGAGCAGTACTTC
many . TRBJ2-7 TRBV7-2 CASSKRGREATGNEQYF TGTGCCAGCAGCAAAAGGGGGCGGGAGGCCACTGGCAATGAGCAGTACTTC
medium-sized TRBD2 TRBJ2-7 TRBV7-3 CASSLEGTSGRNEQYF TGTGCCAGCAGCTTAGAAGGGACTAGCGGGAGAAATGAGCAGTACTTC
few . TRBJ2-3 TRBV6-1 CASSETGRTDTQYF TGTGCCAGCAGTGAAACGGGACGGACAGATACGCAGTATTTT
. . TRBJ1-2 TRBV7-3 CASSLDVRAREGYTF TGTGCCAGCAGCTTAGATGTCAGGGCGAGGGAGGGCTACACCTTC
. . TRBJ2-2 TRBV6-1 CASRLEGTGELFF TGTGCCAGCAGACTAGAAGGCACCGGGGAGCTGTTTTTT
many . TRBJ1-2 TRBV6-1 CASSEASGVGYGYTF TGTGCCAGCAGTGAAGCGAGCGGGGTGGGCTATGGCTACACCTTC
many TRBD1 TRBJ2-3 TRBV7-8 CASSITTIDRAATDTQYF TGTGCCAGCAGCATAACCACTATCGACAGGGCTGCCACAGATACGCAGTATTTT
few . TRBJ1-2 TRBV7-6 CASSLGGGQGHGYTF TGTGCCAGCAGCTTAGGAGGAGGACAAGGACATGGCTACACCTTC
. . TRBJ2-2 TRBV6-1 CASSELEGDTGELFF TGTGCCAGCAGTGAATTGGAAGGTGACACCGGGGAGCTGTTTTTT
many . TRBJ2-1 TRBV7-2 CASSLQSGGLYEQFF TGTGCCAGCAGCTTACAATCCGGGGGGCTTTACGAGCAGTTCTTC
. . TRBJ1-5 TRBV6-1 CASSRTEDSRGNQPQHF TGTGCCAGCAGTAGAACAGAAGACAGCCGCGGCAATCAGCCCCAGCATTTT
. TRBD1 TRBJ2-7 TRBV6-6 CASSYSWTGVYEQYF TGTGCCAGCAGTTACTCCTGGACAGGGGTCTACGAGCAGTACTTC
few TRBD1 TRBJ1-1 TRBV12-3/TRBV12-4 CASSFGTGNTEAFF TGTGCCAGCAGTTTTGGGACAGGGAACACTGAAGCTTTCTTT